These 21 T cell receptor beta chains were sequenced from one sample in a study of blood T cell repertoires in COVID-19. This table comes from immunoSEQ multiplex PCR, and its TCRdb copy is limited to in-frame clones, with some not included. The sample has around 150,000 clones; about nine tenths are singletons. Input material: peripheral blood. The receptors derive from a man between 45 and 60 years old with active COVID-19.

The chain uses TRBV20-1 and TRBJ1-2; D gene ambiguous. The CDR3 extends over 11 amino acids. Trimming left V 6 bases short and J 8 bases short, with 13 bases between. The germline V gene encodes CDR1 DFQATT and CDR2 SNEGSKA (reference sequence). CDR3 sequence reads: CSAWGARGYTF. CDR3 nucleotides: TGCAGTGCCTGGGGAGCGCGAGGCTACACCTTC.

This chain uses TRBV14 with TRBJ2-2, with a weak D call TRBD1 (6 bases). The germline CDR1 and CDR2 sequences are SGHDN and FVKESK. With 8 bases removed from V and 8 bases from J, the gap between germline ends came to 21 bases. The CDR3 contains 15 residues. Written as DNA, the CDR3 is TGTGCCAGCGGGGTCGGGACAACAGAGTCTGGGGAGCTGTTTTTT. It encodes CASGVGTTESGELFF. Combining the CDR3 with reference TRBV14 and TRBJ2-2 gives the whole variable domain EAGVTQFPSHSVIEKGQTVTLRCDPISGHDNLYWYRRVMGKEIKFLLHFVKESKQDESGMPNNRFLAERTGGTYSTLKVQPAELEDSGVYFCASGVGTTESGELFFGEGSRLTVL.

The V and J genes are TRBV7-9 and TRBJ1-4; D is unresolved. Trimming removed 8 bases from V and 8 bases from J, with 12 bases in between. The germline gives CDR1 SEHNR, CDR2 FQNEAQ (reference sequence). The CDR3 is 12 residues long. DNA for the CDR3: TGTGCCAGCGCCACGAGAGGGGAAAAACTGTTTTTT. Amino acid sequence: CASATRGEKLFF. Using reference TRBV7-9 and TRBJ1-4 for the parts outside the CDR3, the full variable domain is DTGVSQNPRHKITKRGQNVTFRCDPISEHNRLYWYRQTLGQGPEFLTYFQNEAQLEKSRLLSDRFSAERPKGSFSTLEIQRTEQGDSAMYLCASATRGEKLFFGSGTQLSVL.

The chain links TRBV10-3 to TRBJ2-1; D possibly corresponds to TRBD1 (5 bases). Germline lookup yields CDR1 ENHRY and CDR2 SYGVKD. There are 11 residues in the CDR3. V lost 10 bases, J lost 8 bases, and 12 bases lay in between. The CDR3 loop reads CATQGNHEQFF. Written as DNA, the CDR3 is TGTGCCACCCAGGGTAACCATGAGCAGTTCTTC.

The chain has TRBV4-3 and TRBJ2-1; 10 nucleotides match TRBD2. Germline V CDR1 and CDR2: LGHNA, YSLEER. CDR3 length equals 15 residues. J lost 4 bases, V lost 4 bases, and 4 bases had no gene match. This CDR3 reads CASSPGLARYNEQFF. CDR3 DNA sequence: TGCGCCAGCAGCCCGGGACTAGCGCGTTACAATGAGCAGTTCTTC.

The V and J genes are TRBV7-9 and TRBJ2-7; 12 nucleotides align to TRBD2. Germline trimming cut 5 bases from V and 3 bases from J; bases unmatched to any gene: 5. The germline CDR1 and CDR2 sequences are SEHNR and FQNEAQ (reference sequence). The CDR3 is made up of 15 amino acids. In DNA form, the CDR3 reads TGTGCCAGCAGCCTCCGGACTAGCGGGGACTACGAGCAGTACTTC. It is translated as CASSLRTSGDYEQYF.

The chain uses TRBV12-5 and TRBJ1-5; 7 bases are a match to TRBD1. Unmatched junction bases numbered 5, after V lost 6 bases and J lost 3 bases. This CDR3 spans 14 amino acids. Germline lookup yields CDR1 LGHNT and CDR2 FRNRAP. The CDR3 sequence: CASGRGGHNQPQHF. The CDR3 DNA reads TGTGCTAGTGGCCGAGGGGGCCACAATCAGCCCCAGCATTTT.

V and J are TRBV6-5 and TRBJ2-5; 8 bases are a match to TRBD1. CDR1 is MNHEY and CDR2 is SVGAGI in the germline V gene. V dropped 8 bases and J dropped 5; count of bases not matched to a gene: 7. This CDR3 has 13 amino acids. The CDR3 spells CASFDRGGETQYF. CDR3 bases: TGTGCCAGCTTCGACAGGGGCGGGGAGACCCAGTACTTC.

The chain combines TRBV7-9 with TRBJ1-5; TRBD1 matches 7 bases. Germline CDR1 and CDR2: SEHNR and FQNEAQ (reference sequence). Trimming cost V 4 bases and J 6 bases; bases outside gene matches: 15. The CDR3 is 17 residues long. CDR3 DNA: TGTGCCAGCAGCTCCAACTTTGGTGGACAGGTAAGTCAGCCCCAGCATTTT. This sequence encodes CASSSNFGGQVSQPQHF.

The chain uses TRBV19 and TRBJ1-6; no definite D call. Trimming took off 6 bases at V and 0 bases at J, with 6 bases between the two ends. In germline, CDR1 is LNHDA, CDR2 SQIVND (reference sequence). This CDR3 is built from 14 residues. The CDR3 loop is CASSPSSYNSPLHF. The CDR3 nucleotides read TGTGCCAGTAGCCCCAGCTCCTATAATTCACCCCTCCACTTT.

The chain is built from TRBV5-1 and TRBJ2-5; TRBD1 aligns across 11 bases. The J segment lost 5 bases and the V segment lost 4 bases, leaving 4 bases of the junction unmatched. CDR3 length equals 14 residues. The V gene's germline CDR1 is SGHRS and CDR2 YFSETQ. CDR3 sequence (DNA): TGCGCCAGCAGCGTCGGACAGGGGGCGGAGACCCAGTACTTC. This translates into CASSVGQGAETQYF.

The chain employs TRBV30 and TRBJ1-5, with D unresolved. CDR3 length: 15 residues. Trimming took off 2 bases at V and 1 base at J, with 12 bases between the two ends. CDR1 is GTSNPN, CDR2 SVGIG, per germline (reference sequence). The CDR3 here is CAWSPLRGSNQPQHF. CDR3 DNA sequence: TGTGCCTGGAGTCCCTTGCGAGGGAGCAATCAGCCCCAGCATTTT.

The rearrangement joins TRBV29-1 to TRBJ2-3; 7 positions match TRBD1. This CDR3 region has 14 residues. The germline gives CDR1 SQVTM, CDR2 ANQGSEA. Trimming removed 6 bases from V and 1 base from J; junction bases left unmatched: 7. In DNA, the CDR3 is TGCAGCGTGACCAGGGGGTTCGGCACAGATACGCAGTATTTT. Translating it yields CSVTRGFGTDTQYF.

The rearrangement links TRBV12-3 or TRBV12-4 to TRBJ1-2; TRBD1 agrees at 7 bases. The trim removed 1 base at V and 8 bases at J, leaving 4 bases unmatched. This CDR3 spans 13 amino acids. The CDR3 DNA reads TGTGCCAGCAGTTTAGAGACAGGGTGGGGCTACACCTTC. Translation gives CASSLETGWGYTF.

V and J are TRBV4-2 and TRBJ1-2; a weak D match, TRBD1 (6 bases). V was cut by 2 bases and J by 8 bases, with 15 bases left in between. CDR1 and CDR2 (germline): LGHNA, YNFKEQ. The CDR3 runs to 14 residues. CDR3 DNA: TGTGCCAGCAGCCAACCGGGGGGGGCGGGCGGCTACACCTTC. It is translated as CASSQPGGAGGYTF.

The chain recombines TRBV13 with TRBJ2-7, with D possibly TRBD1 on 6 matching bases. Germline V lookup: CDR1 PRHDT, CDR2 FYEKMQ (reference sequence). The CDR3 is 14 amino acids. V was pared by 2 bases and J by 2 bases, with 10 bases between. CDR3 nucleotides: TGTGCCAGCAGCTTAACAGGGCGCCCCTACGAGCAGTACTTC. This translates into CASSLTGRPYEQYF.

The chain couples TRBV7-9 to TRBJ2-1; 9 nucleotides agree with TRBD1. Germline trimming cut 5 bases from V and 7 bases from J; bases unmatched to any gene: 9. The CDR3 has 15 amino acids. Germline V gene lookup returns CDR1 SEHNR and CDR2 FQNEAQ (reference sequence). The CDR3 sequence: CASSQSDRGGNEQFF. The CDR3 DNA reads as TGTGCCAGCAGCCAATCGGACAGGGGTGGAAATGAGCAGTTCTTC.

This CDR3 is CASSQEGTYNSPLHF. CDR3 DNA sequence: TGTGCCAGCAGCCAAGAGGGCACCTATAATTCACCCCTCCACTTT. The chain joins TRBV3-1 (or the pseudogene TRBV3-2) to TRBJ1-6, with unresolved D. The CDR3 has 15 amino acids. The germline gives CDR1 LGHDT, CDR2 YNNKEL (reference sequence). Trimming took off 0 bases at V and 2 bases at J, with 5 bases between the two ends.

This chain links TRBV5-4 with TRBJ1-2; 9 nucleotides match TRBD1. From germline, CDR1 is SGHNT and CDR2 YYREEE (reference sequence). The CDR3 consists of 15 residues. V trimming: 0 bases; J trimming: 4 bases; junction bases outside the gene matches: 4. This CDR3 reads CASSLGDRVGYGYTF. CDR3 DNA: TGTGCCAGCAGCTTGGGGGACAGGGTCGGCTATGGCTACACCTTC.

The chain couples TRBV5-1 to TRBJ2-1, with 9 nucleotides matching TRBD1. The length of the CDR3 is 15 residues. V was pared by 1 base and J by 10 bases, with 9 bases of the junction left unmatched. CDR1 SGHRS and CDR2 YFSETQ come from the germline V gene. CDR3 in DNA: TGCGCCAGCAGCTTGACAGGGGGCCAGTCTGGGGAGCAGTTCTTC. Protein: CASSLTGGQSGEQFF.

This chain links TRBV2 with TRBJ2-5; D gene unclear. The CDR3 sequence is 12 residues long. CDR1 is SNHLY and CDR2 is FYNNEI in the germline V gene. V was pared by 7 bases and J by 5 bases, with 11 bases between. The CDR3 region has the DNA TGTGCCAGCAACGAGCTCGTCGAGACCCAGTACTTC. Translating gives CASNELVETQYF.